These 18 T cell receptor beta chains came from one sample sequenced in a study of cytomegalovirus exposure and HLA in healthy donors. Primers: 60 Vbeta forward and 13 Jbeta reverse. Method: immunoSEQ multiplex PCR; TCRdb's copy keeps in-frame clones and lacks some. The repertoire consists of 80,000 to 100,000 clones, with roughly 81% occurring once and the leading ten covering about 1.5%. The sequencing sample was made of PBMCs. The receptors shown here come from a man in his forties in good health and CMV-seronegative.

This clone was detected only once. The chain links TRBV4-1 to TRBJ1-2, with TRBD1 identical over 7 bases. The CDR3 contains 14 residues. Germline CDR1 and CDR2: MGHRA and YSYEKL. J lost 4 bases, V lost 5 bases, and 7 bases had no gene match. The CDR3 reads CASSGRGQSYGYTF. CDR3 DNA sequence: TGCGCCAGCAGCGGAAGGGGGCAGAGCTATGGCTACACCTTC.

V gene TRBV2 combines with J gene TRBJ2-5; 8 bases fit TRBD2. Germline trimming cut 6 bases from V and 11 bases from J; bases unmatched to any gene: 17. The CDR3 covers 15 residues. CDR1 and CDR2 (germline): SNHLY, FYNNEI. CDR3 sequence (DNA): TGTGCCAGCAGCCCAGGGCTAGCGGGCATTCTATGGCAGTACTTC. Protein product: CASSPGLAGILWQYF.

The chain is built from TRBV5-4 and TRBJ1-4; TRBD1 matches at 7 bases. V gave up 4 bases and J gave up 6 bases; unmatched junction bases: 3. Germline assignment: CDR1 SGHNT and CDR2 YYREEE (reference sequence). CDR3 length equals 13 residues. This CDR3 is CASSGQGDEKLFF. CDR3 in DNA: TGTGCCAGCAGCGGCCAGGGGGATGAAAAACTGTTTTTT. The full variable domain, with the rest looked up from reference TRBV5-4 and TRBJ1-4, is ETGVTQSPTHLIKTRGQQVTLRCSSQSGHNTVSWYQQALGQGPQFIFQYYREEENGRGNFPPRFSGLQFPNYSSELNVNALELDDSALYLCASSGQGDEKLFFGSGTQLSVL.

The CDR3: CASSPRSSSASYNEQFF. The CDR3 bases are TGTGCCAGCAGCCCTCGGTCGTCTAGCGCATCCTACAATGAGCAGTTCTTC. The gene calls are TRBV7-9 and TRBJ2-1; the D gene is possibly TRBD2 (6 bases). Per germline, CDR1 SEHNR and CDR2 FQNEAQ (reference sequence). Trimming cost V 5 bases and J 1 base, with 18 bases left between them. The CDR3 is 17 amino acids.

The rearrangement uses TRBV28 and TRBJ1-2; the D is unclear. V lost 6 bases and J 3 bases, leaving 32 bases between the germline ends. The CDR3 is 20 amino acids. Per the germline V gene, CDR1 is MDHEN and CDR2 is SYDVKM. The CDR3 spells CASRPSNPAKQKVGYYGYTF. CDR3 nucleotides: TGTGCCAGCAGACCCTCCAATCCTGCCAAACAGAAGGTCGGATACTATGGCTACACCTTC.

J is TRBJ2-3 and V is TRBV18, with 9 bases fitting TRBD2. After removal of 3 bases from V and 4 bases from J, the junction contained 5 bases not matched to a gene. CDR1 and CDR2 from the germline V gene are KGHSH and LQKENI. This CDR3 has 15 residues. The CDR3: CASSPLASGADTQYF. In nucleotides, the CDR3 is TGTGCCAGCTCACCGTTGGCTAGCGGGGCAGATACGCAGTATTTT.

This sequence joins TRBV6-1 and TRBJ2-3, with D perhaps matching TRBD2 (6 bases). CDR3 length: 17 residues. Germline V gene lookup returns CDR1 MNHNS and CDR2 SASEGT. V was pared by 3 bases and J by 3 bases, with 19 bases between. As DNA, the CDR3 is TGTGCCAGCAGTGACCCTAGACAGAAAGGGAGGACAGATACGCAGTATTTT. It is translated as CASSDPRQKGRTDTQYF.

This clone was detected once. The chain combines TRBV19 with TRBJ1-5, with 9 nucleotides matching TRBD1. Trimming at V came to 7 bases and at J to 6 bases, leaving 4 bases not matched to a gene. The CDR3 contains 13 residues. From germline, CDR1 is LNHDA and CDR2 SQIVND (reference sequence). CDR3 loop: CASTGQGRQPQHF. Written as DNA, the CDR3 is TGTGCCAGTACAGGACAGGGGCGTCAGCCCCAGCATTTT.

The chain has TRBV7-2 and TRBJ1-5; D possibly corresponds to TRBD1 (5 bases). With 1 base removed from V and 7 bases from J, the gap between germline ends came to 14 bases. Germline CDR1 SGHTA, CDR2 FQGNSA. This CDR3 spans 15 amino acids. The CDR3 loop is CASSLGVGQGQPQHF. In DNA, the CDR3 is TGTGCCAGCAGCTTAGGCGTGGGGCAAGGGCAGCCCCAGCATTTT.

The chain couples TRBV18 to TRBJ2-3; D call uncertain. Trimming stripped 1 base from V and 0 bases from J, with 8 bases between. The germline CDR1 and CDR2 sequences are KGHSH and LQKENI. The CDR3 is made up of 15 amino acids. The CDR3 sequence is CASSPLVTSTDTQYF. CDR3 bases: TGTGCCAGCTCACCACTTGTGACTAGCACAGATACGCAGTATTTT.

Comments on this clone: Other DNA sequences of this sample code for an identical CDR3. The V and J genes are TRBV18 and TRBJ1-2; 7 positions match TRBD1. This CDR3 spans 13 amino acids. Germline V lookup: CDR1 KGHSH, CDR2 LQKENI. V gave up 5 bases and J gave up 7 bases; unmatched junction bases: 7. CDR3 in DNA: TGTGCCAGCTCATCAAGGGACAGAAGTGGCTACACCTTC. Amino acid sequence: CASSSRDRSGYTF.

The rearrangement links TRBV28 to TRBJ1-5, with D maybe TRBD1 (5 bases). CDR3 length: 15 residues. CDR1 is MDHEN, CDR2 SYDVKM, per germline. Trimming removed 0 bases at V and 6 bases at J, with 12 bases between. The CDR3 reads CASSLWGLGGQPQHF. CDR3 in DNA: TGTGCCAGCAGTTTATGGGGCCTCGGGGGTCAGCCCCAGCATTTT.

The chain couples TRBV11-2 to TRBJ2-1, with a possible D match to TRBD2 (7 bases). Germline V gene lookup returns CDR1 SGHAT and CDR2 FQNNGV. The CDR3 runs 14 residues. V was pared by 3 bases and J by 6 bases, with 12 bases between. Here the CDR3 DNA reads TGTGCCAGCAGCTTCGGGGGGCCGGGCAATGAGCAGTTCTTC. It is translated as CASSFGGPGNEQFF. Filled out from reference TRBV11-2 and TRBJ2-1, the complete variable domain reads EAGVAQSPRYKIIEKRQSVAFWCNPISGHATLYWYQQILGQGPKLLIQFQNNGVVDDSQLPKDRFSAERLKGVDSTLKIQPAKLEDSAVYLCASSFGGPGNEQFFGPGTRLTVL.

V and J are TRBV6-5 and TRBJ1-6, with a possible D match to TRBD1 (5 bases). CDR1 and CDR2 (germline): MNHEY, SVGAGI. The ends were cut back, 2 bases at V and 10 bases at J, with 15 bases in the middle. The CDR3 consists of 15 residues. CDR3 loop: CASSYRTGAISPLHF. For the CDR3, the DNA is TGTGCCAGCAGTTACCGCACAGGTGCCATATCACCCCTCCACTTT.

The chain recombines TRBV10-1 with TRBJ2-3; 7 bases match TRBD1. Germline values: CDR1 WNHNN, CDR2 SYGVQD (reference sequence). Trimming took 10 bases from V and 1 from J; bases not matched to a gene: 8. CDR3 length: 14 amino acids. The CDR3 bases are TGCGCCACATCAACCGGGACAGGCACAGATACGCAGTATTTT. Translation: CATSTGTGTDTQYF.

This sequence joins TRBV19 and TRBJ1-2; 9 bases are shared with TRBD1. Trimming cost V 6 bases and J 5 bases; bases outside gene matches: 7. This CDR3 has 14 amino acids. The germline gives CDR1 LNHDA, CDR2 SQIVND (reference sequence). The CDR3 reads CASSPTGGEYGYTF. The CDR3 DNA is TGTGCCAGTAGCCCGACAGGGGGTGAATATGGCTACACCTTC.

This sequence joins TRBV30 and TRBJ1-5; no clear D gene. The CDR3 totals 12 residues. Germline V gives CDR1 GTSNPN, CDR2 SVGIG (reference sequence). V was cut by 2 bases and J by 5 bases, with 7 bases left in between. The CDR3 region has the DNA TGTGCCTGGAGTCCCTCAGATCAGCCCCAGCATTTT. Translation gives CAWSPSDQPQHF.

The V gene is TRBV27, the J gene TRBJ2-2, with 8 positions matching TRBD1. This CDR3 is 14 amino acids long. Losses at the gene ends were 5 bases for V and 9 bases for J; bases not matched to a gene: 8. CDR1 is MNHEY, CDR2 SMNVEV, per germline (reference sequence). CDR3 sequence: CASSRQGKGRELFF. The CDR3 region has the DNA TGTGCCAGCAGTCGACAGGGGAAGGGTCGGGAGCTGTTTTTT.